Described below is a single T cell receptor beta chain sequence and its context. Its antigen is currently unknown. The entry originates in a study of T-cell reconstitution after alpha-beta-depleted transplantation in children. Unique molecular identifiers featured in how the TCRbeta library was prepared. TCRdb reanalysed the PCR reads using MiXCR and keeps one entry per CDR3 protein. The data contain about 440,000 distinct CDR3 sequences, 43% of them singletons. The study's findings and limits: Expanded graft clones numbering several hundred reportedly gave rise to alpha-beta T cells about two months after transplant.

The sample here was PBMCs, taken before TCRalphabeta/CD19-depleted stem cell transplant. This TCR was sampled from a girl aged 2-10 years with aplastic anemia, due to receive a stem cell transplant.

The CDR3 region has the DNA TGTGCCAGCAGTGATGAGGCGGCTTATTCCTACGAGCAGTACTTC. Translated: CASSDEAAYSYEQYF. The V call is TRBV6-1, the J call TRBJ2-7, with D uncertain. V dropped 3 bases and J dropped 1 base, with 13 bases sitting between them. This CDR3 region has 15 residues. CDR1 MNHNS and CDR2 SASEGT come from the germline V gene.